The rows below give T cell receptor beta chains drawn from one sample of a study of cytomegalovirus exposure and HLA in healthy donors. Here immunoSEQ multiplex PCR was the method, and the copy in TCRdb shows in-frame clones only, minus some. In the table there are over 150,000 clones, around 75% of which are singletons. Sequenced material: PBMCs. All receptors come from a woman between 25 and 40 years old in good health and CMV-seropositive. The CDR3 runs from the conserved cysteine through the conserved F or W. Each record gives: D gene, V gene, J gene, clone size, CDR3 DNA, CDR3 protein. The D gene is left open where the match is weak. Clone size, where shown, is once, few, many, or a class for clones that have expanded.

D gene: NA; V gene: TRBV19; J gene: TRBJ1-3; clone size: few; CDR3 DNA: TGTGCCACCAAAGCTACCGCAGGGGCGTCTGGAAACACCATATATTTT; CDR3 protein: CATKATAGASGNTIYF
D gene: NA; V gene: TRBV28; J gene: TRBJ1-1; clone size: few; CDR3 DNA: TGTGCCAGCCTAATACACAGGGCGATGAACACTGAAGCTTTCTTT; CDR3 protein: CASLIHRAMNTEAFF
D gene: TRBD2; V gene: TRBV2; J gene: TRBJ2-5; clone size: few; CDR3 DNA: TGTGCCAGCAGGAGAATGGTCAGGGAGGGAGAGACCCAGTACTTC; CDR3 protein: CASRRMVREGETQYF
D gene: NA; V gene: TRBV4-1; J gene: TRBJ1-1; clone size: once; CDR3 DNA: TGCGCCAGCAGCGTGAGACAGAGGAACACTGAAGCTTTCTTT; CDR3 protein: CASSVRQRNTEAFF
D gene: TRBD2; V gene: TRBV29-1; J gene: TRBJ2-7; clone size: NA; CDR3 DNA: TGCAGCGTTGAAGATGGAATGCGGGAGGGTACCTACGAGCAGTACTTC; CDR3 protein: CSVEDGMREGTYEQYF
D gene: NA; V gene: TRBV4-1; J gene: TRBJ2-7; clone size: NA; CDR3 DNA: TGCGCCAGCAGCCAAGATGGGAGTAGCACCTACGAGCAGTACTTC; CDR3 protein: CASSQDGSSTYEQYF
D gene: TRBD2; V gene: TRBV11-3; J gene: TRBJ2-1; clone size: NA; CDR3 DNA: TGTGCCAGCAGCATTAGCGGGGGTGGCAATGAGCAGTTCTTC; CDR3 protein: CASSISGGGNEQFF
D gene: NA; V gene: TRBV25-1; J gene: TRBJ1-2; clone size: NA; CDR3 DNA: TGTGCCAGCATAAAAAGGGGAACTACTACTAGCTACACCTTC; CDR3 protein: CASIKRGTTTSYTF
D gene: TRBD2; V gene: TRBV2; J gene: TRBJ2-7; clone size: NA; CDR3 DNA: TGTGCCAGCAGGGGGGGGGTCGGCGAGCAGTACTTC; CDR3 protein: CASRGGVGEQYF
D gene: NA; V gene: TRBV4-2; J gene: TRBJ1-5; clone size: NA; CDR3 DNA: TGTGCCAGCAGCCAAGATGCGCCTTCGAATCAGCCCCAGCATTTT; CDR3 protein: CASSQDAPSNQPQHF
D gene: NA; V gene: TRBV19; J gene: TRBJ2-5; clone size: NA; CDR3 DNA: TGTGCCAGTAGTATAGGTCCGGGGAAAGAGACCCAGTACTTC; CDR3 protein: CASSIGPGKETQYF
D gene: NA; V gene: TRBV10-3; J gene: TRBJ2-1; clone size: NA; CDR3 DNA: TGTGCCATCAGGGGGAGCACCCACAATGAGCAGTTCTTC; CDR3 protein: CAIRGSTHNEQFF
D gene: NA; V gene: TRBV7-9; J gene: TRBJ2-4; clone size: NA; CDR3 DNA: TGTGCCAGCAGCTTAGGGATGGAGGCCAAAAACATTCAGTACTTC; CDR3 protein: CASSLGMEAKNIQYF
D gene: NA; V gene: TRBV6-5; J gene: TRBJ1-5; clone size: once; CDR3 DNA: TGTGCCAGCAGACGGGCAGGGTGGGATTATCAGCCCCAGCATTTT; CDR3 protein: CASRRAGWDYQPQHF
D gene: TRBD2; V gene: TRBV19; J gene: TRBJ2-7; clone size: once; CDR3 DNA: TGTGCCAGTAGTATAACGGCCGGGGGGGCCGAGCAGTACTTC; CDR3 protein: CASSITAGGAEQYF
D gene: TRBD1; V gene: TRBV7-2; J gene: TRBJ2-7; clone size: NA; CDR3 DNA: TGTGCCACCACTGGACAGGGAAACTCCTACGAGCAGTACTTC; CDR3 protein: CATTGQGNSYEQYF
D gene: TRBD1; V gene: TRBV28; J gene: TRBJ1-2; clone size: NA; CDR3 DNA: TGTGCCAGCAGTCCCCGACGGACAGGGGGCATCTATGGCTACACCTTC; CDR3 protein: CASSPRRTGGIYGYTF
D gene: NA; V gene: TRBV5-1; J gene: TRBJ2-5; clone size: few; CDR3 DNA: TGCGCCAGCAGCTTGCCTATACGGGAGAACCAAGAGACCCAGTACTTC; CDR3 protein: CASSLPIRENQETQYF